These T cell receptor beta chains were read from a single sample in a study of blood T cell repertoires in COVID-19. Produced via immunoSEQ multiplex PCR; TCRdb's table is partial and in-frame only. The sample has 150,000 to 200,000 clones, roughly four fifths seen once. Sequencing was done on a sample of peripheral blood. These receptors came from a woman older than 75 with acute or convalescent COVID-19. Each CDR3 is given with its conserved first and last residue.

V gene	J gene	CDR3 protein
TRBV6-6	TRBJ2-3	CASSYRAGDTQYF
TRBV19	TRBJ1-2	CASSIDRGIGYTF
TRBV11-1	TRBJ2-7	CASSLEAGAFYEQYF
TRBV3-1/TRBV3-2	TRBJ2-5	CASSQNRGSETQYF
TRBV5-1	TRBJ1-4	CASSSGTGGEEKLFF
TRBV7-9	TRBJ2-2	CASSSSNRGNTGELFF
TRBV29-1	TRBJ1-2	CSGGQGVVYTF
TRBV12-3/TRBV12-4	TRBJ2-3	CASSGQSTDTQYF
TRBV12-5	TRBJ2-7	CASGLSAGGPYEQYF
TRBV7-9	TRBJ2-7	CASSKGLSPHEQYF
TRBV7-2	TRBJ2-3	CASSSPIGYTDTQYF
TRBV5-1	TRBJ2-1	CASSFGQGITYNEQFF
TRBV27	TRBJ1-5	CASTPLGQARRSNQPQHF
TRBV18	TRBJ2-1	CASSPPVSSGLNEQFF